Described below is a single TCR beta chain sequence and its context. TCRdb's copy holds only in-frame clones and misses some; the assay was immunoSEQ multiplex PCR. The sample holds about 190,000 clones; approximately 60% are singletons and the top ten take 8% to 13%. The data are from a study of shared clonotypes between healthy human individuals. The germline V gene encodes CDR1 SGHNT and CDR2 YYREEE (reference sequence). Trimming removed 1 base from V and 5 bases from J; junction bases left unmatched: 8. This CDR3 spans 17 amino acids. Sequenced: memory CD4+ T cells sorted from blood. Sample subset: CD45RA-negative fraction. This rearrangement joins TRBV5-4 to TRBJ2-1, with 11 bases identical to TRBD2. The source is a man between 25 and 39 years old in good health. The CDR3 loop is CASSLRIGTSGHNEQFF. In nucleotides, the CDR3 is TGTGCCAGCAGCTTGAGAATAGGGACTAGCGGTCACAATGAGCAGTTCTTC.